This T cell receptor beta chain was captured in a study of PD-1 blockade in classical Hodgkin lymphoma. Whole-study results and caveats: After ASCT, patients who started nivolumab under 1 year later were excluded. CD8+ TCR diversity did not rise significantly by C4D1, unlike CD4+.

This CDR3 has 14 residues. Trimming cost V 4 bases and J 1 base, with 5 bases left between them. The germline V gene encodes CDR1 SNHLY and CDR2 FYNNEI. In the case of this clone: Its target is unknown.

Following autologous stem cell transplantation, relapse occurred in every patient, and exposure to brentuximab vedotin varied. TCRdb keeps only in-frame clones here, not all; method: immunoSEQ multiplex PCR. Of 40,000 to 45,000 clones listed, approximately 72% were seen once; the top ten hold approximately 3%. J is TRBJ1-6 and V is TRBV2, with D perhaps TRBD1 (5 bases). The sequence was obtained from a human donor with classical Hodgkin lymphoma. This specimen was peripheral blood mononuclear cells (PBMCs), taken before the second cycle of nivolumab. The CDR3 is CASSAGSYNSPLHF. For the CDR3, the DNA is TGTGCCAGCAGTGCAGGGTCCTATAATTCACCCCTCCACTTT.